What follows are 15 T cell receptor beta chains derived from one specimen sequenced in a study of cytomegalovirus exposure and HLA in healthy donors. Using immunoSEQ multiplex PCR, the repertoire was profiled, and TCRdb retains in-frame clones only, with some absent. The sample carries about 160,000 clones, 88% recorded once. Sequenced input: PBMCs. These receptors were obtained from a man aged 18 to 30 in good health and CMV-seronegative.

This chain uses TRBV7-6 with TRBJ1-3; the D is unclear. V was clipped by 8 bases and J by 1 base, with 9 bases between them. Germline CDR1 SGHVS, CDR2 FNYEAQ. This CDR3 contains 13 residues. The CDR3 protein is CASRGYSGNTIYF. The CDR3 nucleotides read TGTGCCAGCCGGGGATATTCTGGAAACACCATATATTTT.

The rearrangement uses TRBV5-4 and TRBJ2-7; 7 positions agree with TRBD2. CDR1 and CDR2 (germline): SGHNT, YYREEE (reference sequence). There are 14 residues in the CDR3. V lost 0 bases to trimming and J lost 3 bases; unmatched junction nucleotides: 3. CDR3 coding DNA: TGTGCCAGCAGCTTGGATCTAGCGGACTACGAGCAGTACTTC. Protein product: CASSLDLADYEQYF.

CDR3: CASSLSGTYNEQFF. The CDR3 DNA follows: TGTGCCAGCAGTTTATCAGGGACCTACAATGAGCAGTTCTTC. This chain connects TRBV28 to TRBJ2-1; D perhaps matches TRBD1 (5 bases). Trimming pared 1 base from V and 2 bases from J, leaving 6 bases between. The CDR3 totals 14 residues. Looked up from germline, CDR1 is MDHEN and CDR2 is SYDVKM.

This rearrangement joins TRBV19 to TRBJ1-1; weak D call: TRBD1 (5 bases). CDR3 length equals 14 residues. Trimming removed 6 bases at V and 6 bases at J, with 17 bases between. Germline CDR1 LNHDA, CDR2 SQIVND (reference sequence). The CDR3 nucleotides read TGTGCCAGTAGCGCGGCCAGGGCGACCGCTGAAGCTTTCTTT. Translation gives CASSAARATAEAFF.

This sequence joins TRBV7-2 and TRBJ1-1, with 9 bases lining up with TRBD1. Germline lookup yields CDR1 SGHTA and CDR2 FQGNSA. Germline trimming cut 8 bases from V and 3 bases from J; bases unmatched to any gene: 4. This CDR3 has 13 amino acids. The CDR3 DNA follows: TGTGCCAGCGGGACAGGGATGTACACTGAAGCTTTCTTT. This sequence encodes CASGTGMYTEAFF.

The chain recombines TRBV5-1 with TRBJ1-1; D might be TRBD1 (6 bases). V shed 4 bases and J shed 1 base, with 8 bases lying between them. The CDR3 spans 13 residues. Germline CDR1 is SGHRS and CDR2 is YFSETQ. CDR3 nucleotide sequence: TGCGCCAGCAGCACAGGGACGAACACTGAAGCTTTCTTT. Translating it yields CASSTGTNTEAFF.

V gene TRBV19 combines with J gene TRBJ1-2; TRBD1 might be the D (5 bases). Trimming took 5 bases from V and 3 from J, leaving 10 bases between them. This CDR3 has 13 amino acids. The germline V gene encodes CDR1 LNHDA and CDR2 SQIVND (reference sequence). The CDR3 coding sequence is TGTGCCAGTAGTCCTAGGGGTGACTATGGCTACACCTTC. Its translation: CASSPRGDYGYTF.

This chain links TRBV6-5 with TRBJ2-3; D unresolved. CDR3 length equals 14 residues. V was shortened by 4 bases and J by 2 bases, with 10 bases between the two germline ends. Germline lookup yields CDR1 MNHEY and CDR2 SVGAGI. This CDR3 reads CASSFGLTTDTQYF. The CDR3 DNA sequence: TGTGCCAGCAGTTTCGGTCTAACCACAGATACGCAGTATTTT.

Only one count was recorded for this clone. The chain joins TRBV6-1 to TRBJ2-3, with 7 bases identical to TRBD2. Trimming took 6 bases from V and 2 from J; bases not matched to a gene: 8. Germline V gene lookup returns CDR1 MNHNS and CDR2 SASEGT. This CDR3 is 15 amino acids long. The CDR3 DNA reads TGTGCCAGCAGATCGGCTAGCGGACACACAGATACGCAGTATTTT. Amino acids: CASRSASGHTDTQYF.

The chain joins TRBV28 to TRBJ2-2; 11 bases fit TRBD1. Unmatched junction bases numbered 12, after V lost 3 bases and J lost 6 bases. Germline values: CDR1 MDHEN, CDR2 SYDVKM. CDR3 length: 18 residues. The CDR3 bases are TGTGCCAGCAGTTTGTCAGGACAGGGGGCCGGACAGTCCGGGGAGCTGTTTTTT. Translating gives CASSLSGQGAGQSGELFF. The full variable domain, in which reference TRBV28 and TRBJ2-2 provide the parts outside the CDR3, is DVKVTQSSRYLVKRTGEKVFLECVQDMDHENMFWYRQDPGLGLRLIYFSYDVKMKEKGDIPEGYSVSREKKERFSLILESASTNQTSMYLCASSLSGQGAGQSGELFFGEGSRLTVL.

This chain uses TRBV5-5 with TRBJ2-2, with 8 bases identical to TRBD2. In germline, CDR1 is SGHKS, CDR2 YYEKEE (reference sequence). The ends lost 0 bases at V and 4 bases at J; junction bases unmatched: 5. This CDR3 contains 16 residues. CDR3 residues: CASSLEASGRTGELFF. The CDR3 bases are TGTGCCAGCAGCTTGGAGGCTAGCGGGCGCACCGGGGAGCTGTTTTTT. The full variable domain, with the rest looked up from reference TRBV5-5 and TRBJ2-2, is DAGVTQSPTHLIKTRGQQVTLRCSPISGHKSVSWYQQVLGQGPQFIFQYYEKEERGRGNFPDRFSARQFPNYSSELNVNALLLGDSALYLCASSLEASGRTGELFFGEGSRLTVL.

The count of this clone is one. This chain uses TRBV18 with TRBJ1-1, with D possibly TRBD1 on 5 matching bases. Trimming cost V 0 bases and J 13 bases, with 21 bases left between them. Germline-derived CDR1 and CDR2 are KGHSH and LQKENI. The CDR3 is made up of 15 amino acids. The CDR3 loop reads CASSPPGQGGSKHFF. The CDR3 region has the DNA TGTGCCAGCTCACCACCGGGGCAGGGAGGCTCCAAGCATTTCTTT.

The chain is built from TRBV6-1 and TRBJ2-6, with D tentatively TRBD1 (6 bases). Trimming shortened V by 4 bases and J by 2 bases, and 9 bases separated the two germline ends. The CDR3 extends over 15 amino acids. Per the germline V gene, CDR1 is MNHNS and CDR2 is SASEGT. The CDR3 DNA reads as TGTGCCAGCAGTGTACAGGGAACTGGGGCCAACGTCCTGACTTTC. This encodes CASSVQGTGANVLTF.

A remark on this clone: An end of the junction does not agree with germline; a read error may underlie this. The chain uses TRBV28 and TRBJ1-3; no firm D call. The CDR3 length is 16 residues. Germline CDR1 and CDR2: MDHEN and SYDVKM. The CDR3 protein is CASCLADTSSGNTIYF. The CDR3 DNA follows: TGTGCCAGCTGTTTGGCAGACACCAGCTCTGGAAACACCATATATTTT.

The gene calls are TRBV6-5 and TRBJ1-6; a possible D gene is TRBD1 (6 bases). The germline V gene encodes CDR1 MNHEY and CDR2 SVGAGI. The CDR3 spans 14 residues. V lost 6 bases and J 6 bases, leaving 12 bases between the germline ends. The CDR3 region is CASRPTGINSPLHF. CDR3 DNA: TGTGCCAGCAGACCGACAGGCATTAATTCACCCCTCCACTTT.